This T cell receptor (beta chain) was sequenced in a study of T-cell reconstitution after alpha-beta-depleted transplantation in children. Preparation of the TCRbeta library was carried out with unique molecular identifiers. TCRdb re-derived calls from the PCR reads in MiXCR, one entry per CDR3 protein. The sample includes more than 400,000 distinct CDR3 sequences, about 45% of them seen just once. General study results and limits: Several hundred expanded graft clones reportedly supplied alpha-beta T cells about two months after transplant. By one year post-transplant, T-cell counts and diversity largely arose from T cells that were newly produced.

CDR1 is DFQATT, CDR2 SNEGSKA, per germline (reference sequence). The CDR3 loop spans 12 amino acids. The ends were cut back, 2 bases at V and 2 bases at J, with 6 bases in the middle. Worth noting for this clonotype: The antigen is not known.

This TCR was recovered from a girl aged 2-15 years with aplastic anemia, due to receive a stem cell transplant. The material sequenced was PBMCs, taken before TCRalphabeta/CD19-depleted stem cell transplant. V and J are TRBV20-1 and TRBJ1-1; D not resolved. CDR3 nucleotides: TGCAGTGCTAGACAGGCCAACACTGAAGCTTTCTTT. This encodes CSARQANTEAFF.